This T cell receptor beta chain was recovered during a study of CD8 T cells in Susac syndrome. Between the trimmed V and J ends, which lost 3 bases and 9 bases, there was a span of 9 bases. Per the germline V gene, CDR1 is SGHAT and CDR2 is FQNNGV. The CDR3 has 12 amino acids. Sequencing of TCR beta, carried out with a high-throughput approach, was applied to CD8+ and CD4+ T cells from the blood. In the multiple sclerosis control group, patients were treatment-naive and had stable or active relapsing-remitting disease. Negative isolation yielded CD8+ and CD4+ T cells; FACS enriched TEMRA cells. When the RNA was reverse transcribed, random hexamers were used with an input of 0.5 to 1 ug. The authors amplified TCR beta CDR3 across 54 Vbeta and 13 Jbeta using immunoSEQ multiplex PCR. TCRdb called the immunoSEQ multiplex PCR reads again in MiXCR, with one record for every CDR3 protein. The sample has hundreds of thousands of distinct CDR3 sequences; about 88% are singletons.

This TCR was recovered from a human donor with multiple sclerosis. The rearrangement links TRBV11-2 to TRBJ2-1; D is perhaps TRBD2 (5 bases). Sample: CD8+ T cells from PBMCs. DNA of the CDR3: TGTGCCAGCAGCTTCATGCGGGCTGAGCAGTTCTTC. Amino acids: CASSFMRAEQFF.